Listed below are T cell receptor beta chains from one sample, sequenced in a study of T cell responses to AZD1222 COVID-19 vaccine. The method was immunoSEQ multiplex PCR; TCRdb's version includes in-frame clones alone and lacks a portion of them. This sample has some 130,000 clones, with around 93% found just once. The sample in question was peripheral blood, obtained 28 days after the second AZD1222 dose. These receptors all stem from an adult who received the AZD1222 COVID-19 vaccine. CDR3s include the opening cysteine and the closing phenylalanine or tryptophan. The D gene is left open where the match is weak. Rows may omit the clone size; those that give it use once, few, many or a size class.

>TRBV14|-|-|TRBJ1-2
TGTGCCAGCAGCCAAGAAGCCAGGATCAGCTACACCTTC
CASSQEARISYTF
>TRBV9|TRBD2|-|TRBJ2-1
TGTGCCAGCAGCTTCACGGGACTAGCGGGAGATGAGCAGTTCTTC
CASSFTGLAGDEQFF
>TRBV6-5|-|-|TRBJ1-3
TGTGCCAGCAGATCCACGGATAATGGAAACACCATATATTTT
CASRSTDNGNTIYF
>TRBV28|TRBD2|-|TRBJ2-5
TGTGCCAGCAGTTTCTTGCGGGAGAATGCCCAGTACTTC
CASSFLRENAQYF
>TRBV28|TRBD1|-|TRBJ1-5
TGTGCCAGCAGTGACCCGGGACAGTGGCAGCCCCAGCATTTT
CASSDPGQWQPQHF
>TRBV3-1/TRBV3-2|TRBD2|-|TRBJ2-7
TGTGCCAGCAGCCTTTCCGGGACTAGCGGGAGGAGTGAGCAGTACTTC
CASSLSGTSGRSEQYF
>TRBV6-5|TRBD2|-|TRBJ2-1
TGTGCCAGCAGTCGGACTAGTTTTCGTTTTGAGCAGTTCTTC
CASSRTSFRFEQFF
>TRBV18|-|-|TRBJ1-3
TGTGCCAGCTTCGGACGGATCTCTGGAAACACCATATATTTT
CASFGRISGNTIYF
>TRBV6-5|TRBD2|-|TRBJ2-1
TGTGCCAGCAGCTCTCTAGCGGGAGCCTACAATGAGCAGTTCTTC
CASSSLAGAYNEQFF
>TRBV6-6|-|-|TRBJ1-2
TGTGCCAGCAGTTACGTAGCTAACTATGGCTACACCTTC
CASSYVANYGYTF
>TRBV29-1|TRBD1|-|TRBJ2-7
TGCAGCGTTGAATCTGGACAGGGGGCGATCGAGCAGTACTTC
CSVESGQGAIEQYF
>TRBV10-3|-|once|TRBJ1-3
TGTGCCATCGGGCCGATTTCTAGTCGCTCTGGAAACACCATATATTTT
CAIGPISSRSGNTIYF
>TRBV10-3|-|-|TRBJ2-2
TGTGCCATCAGTGACTATACAGGGCTGGGGTCCGGGGAGCTGTTTTTT
CAISDYTGLGSGELFF
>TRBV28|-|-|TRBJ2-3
TGTGCCAGCAGCAATGGACAGCTCACAGATACGCAGTATTTT
CASSNGQLTDTQYF
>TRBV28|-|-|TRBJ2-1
TGTGCCAGCAGCCCCCCCGGGCGGGCGGCCCGGCAGTTCTTC
CASSPPGRAARQFF
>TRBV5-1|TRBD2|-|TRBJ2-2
TGCGCCAGCAGCTTAAGACTAGCGCCCGGGGAGCTGTTTTTT
CASSLRLAPGELFF
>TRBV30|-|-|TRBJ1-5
TGTGCCTGGAGTACTCAGGGGACCAACAATCAGCCCCAGCATTTT
CAWSTQGTNNQPQHF
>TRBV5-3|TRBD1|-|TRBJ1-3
TGTGCCAGAAGGTCGACAGGGCCCGGAAACACCATATATTTT
CARRSTGPGNTIYF
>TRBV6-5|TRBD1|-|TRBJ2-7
TGTGCCAGCAGGTACCGGGACAGGGGACTCCACGAGCAGTACTTC
CASRYRDRGLHEQYF
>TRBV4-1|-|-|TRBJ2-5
TGCGCCAGCAGCCATCTTGTGGATCAAGAGACCCAGTACTTC
CASSHLVDQETQYF
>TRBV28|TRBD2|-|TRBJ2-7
TGTGCCAGCAGTGGACTAGCGGGAGGGCTCGAGCAGTACTTC
CASSGLAGGLEQYF
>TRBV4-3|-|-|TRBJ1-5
TGCGCCAGCAGCCAAGCGGCGCATCAGCCCCAGCATTTT
CASSQAAHQPQHF